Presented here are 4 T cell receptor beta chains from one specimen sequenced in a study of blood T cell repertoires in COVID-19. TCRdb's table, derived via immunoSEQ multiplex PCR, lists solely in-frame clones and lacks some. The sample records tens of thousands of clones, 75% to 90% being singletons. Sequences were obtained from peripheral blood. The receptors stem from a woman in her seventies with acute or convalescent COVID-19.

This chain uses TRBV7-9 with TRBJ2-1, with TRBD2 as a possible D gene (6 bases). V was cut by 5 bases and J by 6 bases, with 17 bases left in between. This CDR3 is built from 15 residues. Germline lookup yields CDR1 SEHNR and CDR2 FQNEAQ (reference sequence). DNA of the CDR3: TGTGCCAGCAGCCGAGTTGGGGCGGGAAGCAATGAGCAGTTCTTC. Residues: CASSRVGAGSNEQFF.

CDR3 in DNA: TGCAGCGGTCTACGCGTGGGGGCAGCAGATACGCAGTATTTT. Encoded protein: CSGLRVGAADTQYF. V usage is TRBV29-1 and J usage is TRBJ2-3; possibly TRBD1 for D (6 bases). Germline CDR1 reads SQVTM; CDR2 reads ANQGSEA. V dropped 7 bases and J dropped 4 bases, with 18 bases sitting between them. This CDR3 comprises 14 residues.

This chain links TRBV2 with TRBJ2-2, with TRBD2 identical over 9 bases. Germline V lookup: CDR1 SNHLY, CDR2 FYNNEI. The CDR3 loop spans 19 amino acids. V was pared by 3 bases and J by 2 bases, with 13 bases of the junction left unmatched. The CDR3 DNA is TGTGCCAGCAGTGAGGAAAGCGGGGGGTCCCCAGTTAACACCGGGGAGCTGTTTTTT. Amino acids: CASSEESGGSPVNTGELFF.

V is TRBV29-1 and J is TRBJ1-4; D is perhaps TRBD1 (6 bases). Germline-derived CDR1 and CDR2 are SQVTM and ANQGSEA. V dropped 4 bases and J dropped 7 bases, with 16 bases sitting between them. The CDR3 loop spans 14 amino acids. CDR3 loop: CSVGAGAYGEKLFF. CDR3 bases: TGCAGCGTTGGGGCAGGGGCATATGGTGAAAAACTGTTTTTT.